The T cell receptor beta chain described here comes from a study of T cells in localized non-small cell lung cancer. Whole-study results and caveats: In adjacent lung, a median roughly 57 of the top 100 tumor clones were found.

Per the germline V gene, CDR1 is LGHNT and CDR2 is FRNRAP. This CDR3 region has 12 residues. By proportion, this clone is medium-sized. Antigen: not known. Assay used: immunoSEQ multiplex PCR; TCRdb lists only in-frame clones, some missing. The sample consists of more than 2,000 clones, under 40% of them appearing once. This chain joins TRBV12-5 and TRBJ1-2; no reliable D call. The sample in question was normal lung tissue next to the tumor, obtained before any cancer treatment. This TCR came from a female donor at least 60 years old with stage I squamous cell lung carcinoma. CDR3 residues: CATSRDNYGYTF. DNA for the CDR3: TGTGCCACATCGCGGGATAACTATGGCTACACCTTC.